The clone carrying this T cell receptor beta chain was counted between two and nine times. Its antigen is not known. The sample originates from a study of T-cell reconstitution after alpha-beta-depleted transplantation in children. General observations from the study: T-cell numbers and diversity one year post-transplant derived largely from freshly generated T cells.

The CDR3 totals 14 residues. Germline V lookup: CDR1 SGHTA, CDR2 FQGNSA. Between the trimmed V and J ends, which lost 5 bases and 2 bases, there was a span of 12 bases. TCRbeta library construction was performed incorporating unique molecular identifiers. TCRdb ran MiXCR on the PCR reads and lists one entry per CDR3 protein. Among approximately 230,000 distinct CDR3 sequences, around 25% were seen once, and the ten largest hold 4% to 6%. This receptor was taken from a female patient younger than 10 who had a stem cell transplant for congenital amegakaryocytic thrombocytopenia, so the T cells may come from the graft donor. The sample in question was PBMCs, mostly from graft donor cells, obtained 360 days after TCRalphabeta/CD19-depleted stem cell transplant. The rearrangement joins TRBV7-2 to TRBJ2-5, with D tentatively TRBD1 (6 bases). The CDR3 protein is CASSAWTVQETQYF. The CDR3 DNA reads TGTGCCAGCAGCGCTTGGACAGTACAAGAGACCCAGTACTTC.